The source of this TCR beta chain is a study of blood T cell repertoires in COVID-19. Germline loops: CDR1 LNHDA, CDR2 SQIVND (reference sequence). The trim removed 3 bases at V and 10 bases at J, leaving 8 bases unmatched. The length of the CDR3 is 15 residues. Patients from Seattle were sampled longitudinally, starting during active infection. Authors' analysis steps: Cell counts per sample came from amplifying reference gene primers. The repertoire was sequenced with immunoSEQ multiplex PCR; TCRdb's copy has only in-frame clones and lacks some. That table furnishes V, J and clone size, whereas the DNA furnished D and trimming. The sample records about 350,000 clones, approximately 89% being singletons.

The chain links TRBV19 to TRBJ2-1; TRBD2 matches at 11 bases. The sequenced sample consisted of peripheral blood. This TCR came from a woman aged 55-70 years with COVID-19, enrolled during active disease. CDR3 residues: CASSISGGAWREQFF. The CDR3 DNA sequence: TGTGCCAGTAGTATTAGCGGGGGGGCTTGGCGCGAGCAGTTCTTC.